This T cell receptor (beta chain) is from a study of cytomegalovirus exposure and HLA in healthy donors. Findings and caveats of the study: What TCR beta sequences reportedly achieved was accurate prediction of HLA-A and HLA-B alleles in most subjects. Indistinguishability led to the exclusion of some V segments, TRBV6-2 and TRBV6-3 included. HLA alleles were associated with fewer than 20,000 TCR beta sequences in a later analysis at 0.05 false discovery rate.

The PCR contained 60 Vbeta and 13 Jbeta primers. Authors' data handling: Unique TCR beta chains numbered approximately 80 million in a later analysis, with around 10 million shared. Clones were read by immunoSEQ multiplex PCR, and TCRdb kept only the in-frame ones, dropping some. The DNA was the basis for D and trimming; V, J and clone size are from that table. The sample has around 270,000 clones; roughly 80% are singletons. This clone was seen more than once but under ten times. Its specificity is unknown. V dropped 0 bases and J dropped 8 bases, with 11 bases sitting between them. Germline V CDR1 and CDR2: MNHEY, SVGAGI. The length of the CDR3 is 14 residues.

The chain carries TRBV6-5 and TRBJ2-1; possible D gene TRBD1, 6 bases. The sample comprised PBMCs. The source of this sequence is a girl under 10 years old in good health and CMV-seronegative. The CDR3 loop is CASSYSSGADEQFF. Written as DNA, the CDR3 is TGTGCCAGCAGTTACTCATCAGGGGCGGATGAGCAGTTCTTC.